These T cell receptor beta chains were read from a single sample in a study of beta chain features in type 1 diabetes. TCRdb keeps only in-frame clones here, not all; method: immunoSEQ multiplex PCR. The top ten hold 2.3% of the sample, which has approximately 150,000 clones, less than 9.5% seen once. Sequencing was done on a sample of central memory CD4+ T cells from blood. The receptors shown here come from a young woman in good health. CDR3s leave out the opening cysteine and the closing phenylalanine or tryptophan. Each record gives: clone size, V gene, J gene, CDR3 protein. Size is stated for part of the rows, as once, few or many counts, or as a class when the clone is expanded.

abundance: -; v_gene: TRBV4-3; j_gene: TRBJ1-2; CDR3aa: ASSQDESVQNYGYT
abundance: -; v_gene: TRBV5-1; j_gene: TRBJ2-1; CDR3aa: ASSLGGTVYNEQF
abundance: few; v_gene: TRBV5-1; j_gene: TRBJ2-7; CDR3aa: ASSLDLGSEQY
abundance: -; v_gene: TRBV30; j_gene: TRBJ2-5; CDR3aa: AWNGGAGTQY
abundance: few; v_gene: TRBV7-9; j_gene: TRBJ1-6; CDR3aa: ASSSGVSNSPLH
abundance: few; v_gene: TRBV18; j_gene: TRBJ2-1; CDR3aa: ASGQQTSYNEQF
abundance: few; v_gene: TRBV25-1; j_gene: TRBJ2-6; CDR3aa: ATGPDRAGANVLT
abundance: -; v_gene: TRBV6-5; j_gene: TRBJ2-3; CDR3aa: ASSLGGAADTQY
abundance: -; v_gene: TRBV4-3; j_gene: TRBJ1-1; CDR3aa: ASSPSLDREAF
abundance: many; v_gene: TRBV30; j_gene: TRBJ2-5; CDR3aa: AWAEETQY
abundance: -; v_gene: TRBV7-8; j_gene: TRBJ2-1; CDR3aa: ASSVGTSGRASDEQF
abundance: -; v_gene: TRBV15; j_gene: TRBJ2-7; CDR3aa: ATSRDRVTGEQY
abundance: -; v_gene: TRBV9; j_gene: TRBJ2-1; CDR3aa: ASSVVAGVSEQF
abundance: few; v_gene: TRBV5-4; j_gene: TRBJ1-1; CDR3aa: ASSWRQDTEAF
abundance: -; v_gene: TRBV5-1; j_gene: TRBJ1-1; CDR3aa: ASSTGAPGTEAF
abundance: few; v_gene: TRBV30; j_gene: TRBJ1-2; CDR3aa: AWETGTYGYT
abundance: -; v_gene: TRBV6-1; j_gene: TRBJ2-4; CDR3aa: ATVVEAKNIQY
abundance: -; v_gene: TRBV5-4; j_gene: TRBJ2-5; CDR3aa: ASSLLGAEGPQETQY
abundance: -; v_gene: TRBV25-1; j_gene: TRBJ2-7; CDR3aa: ASSEFTSGSYEQY
abundance: -; v_gene: TRBV7-2; j_gene: TRBJ2-1; CDR3aa: ASSLVLQGGLF
abundance: -; v_gene: TRBV11-2; j_gene: TRBJ2-7; CDR3aa: ASSLRGYEQY
abundance: few; v_gene: TRBV10-3; j_gene: TRBJ2-1; CDR3aa: AISARSSYNEQF
abundance: -; v_gene: TRBV18; j_gene: TRBJ2-1; CDR3aa: ASSPRDNYNEQF
abundance: -; v_gene: TRBV28; j_gene: TRBJ2-7; CDR3aa: ASSLAGGPKEQY
abundance: -; v_gene: TRBV7-3; j_gene: TRBJ2-5; CDR3aa: ASSRDIQETQY
abundance: few; v_gene: TRBV25-1; j_gene: TRBJ1-6; CDR3aa: ASSGFDRGNSPLH
abundance: few; v_gene: TRBV6-6; j_gene: TRBJ2-7; CDR3aa: ASSTTGGLSSYEQY
abundance: -; v_gene: TRBV5-4; j_gene: TRBJ2-5; CDR3aa: ASSSFPDRRQTQY
abundance: -; v_gene: TRBV6-5; j_gene: TRBJ2-2; CDR3aa: ASTGGAGELF
abundance: -; v_gene: TRBV5-4; j_gene: TRBJ1-1; CDR3aa: ASSQRQGARTEAF
abundance: -; v_gene: TRBV4-3; j_gene: TRBJ2-7; CDR3aa: ASSQESGSYEQY
abundance: few; v_gene: TRBV27; j_gene: TRBJ1-4; CDR3aa: ASTTPRATNEKLF
abundance: -; v_gene: TRBV28; j_gene: TRBJ1-3; CDR3aa: ASSLWSLPTIY
abundance: few; v_gene: TRBV15; j_gene: TRBJ2-1; CDR3aa: ATSRTSSYNEQF
abundance: few; v_gene: TRBV2; j_gene: TRBJ2-1; CDR3aa: ASSELSGTSGWAEQF
abundance: -; v_gene: TRBV7-3; j_gene: TRBJ2-3; CDR3aa: ASSGLTSGSQDTQY
abundance: few; v_gene: TRBV30; j_gene: TRBJ1-2; CDR3aa: AWSLNNYGYT
abundance: few; v_gene: TRBV5-1; j_gene: TRBJ2-7; CDR3aa: ASSLLAGAGYEQY
abundance: -; v_gene: TRBV19; j_gene: TRBJ1-2; CDR3aa: ASSTTGNYGYT
abundance: few; v_gene: TRBV30; j_gene: TRBJ1-2; CDR3aa: AWSDRSYGYT
abundance: few; v_gene: TRBV29-1; j_gene: TRBJ1-1; CDR3aa: SVPTATNTEAF
abundance: few; v_gene: TRBV6-1; j_gene: TRBJ2-7; CDR3aa: ASSEGSTANEQY
abundance: -; v_gene: TRBV13; j_gene: TRBJ2-7; CDR3aa: ASSLALPTSGISYEQY
abundance: many; v_gene: TRBV6-6; j_gene: TRBJ1-3; CDR3aa: ASTLSTGSGNTIY
abundance: -; v_gene: TRBV7-2; j_gene: TRBJ2-2; CDR3aa: ASSLEAAYGELF
abundance: few; v_gene: TRBV5-1; j_gene: TRBJ1-6; CDR3aa: ASSSNPTNNSPLH
abundance: few; v_gene: TRBV4-1; j_gene: TRBJ2-1; CDR3aa: ASSQRGGRAPNEQF